This T cell receptor beta chain was captured by sequencing in a study of PD-1 and CTLA-4 blockade in melanoma. In germline, CDR1 is PRHDT, CDR2 FYEKMQ (reference sequence). The ends were cut back, 5 bases at V and 10 bases at J, with 15 bases in the middle. The CDR3 spans 13 residues. Only in-frame clones appear in the TCRdb table, and some are missing; sequencing was by immunoSEQ multiplex PCR. Altogether tens of thousands of clones are present, around 88% being singletons, with the ten largest covering approximately 8%. This TCR came from a human donor with melanoma. The V and J genes are TRBV13 and TRBJ2-1; D tentatively reads TRBD1 or TRBD2 (5 bases each). The material was CD8+ T cells from peripheral blood, obtained before anti-PD-1 treatment. CDR3 coding DNA: TGTGCCAGCAGCCCGAGGGGTGGGTCGGAGCAGTTCTTC. Protein sequence: CASSPRGGSEQFF.